A single sample gave rise to the 29 T cell receptor beta chains below, sequenced in a study of shared clonotypes between healthy human individuals. The data were produced by immunoSEQ multiplex PCR, yet TCRdb's version contains in-frame clones alone and is incomplete. The sample contains some 2.4 million clones, 90% to 95% of which appear only once. The sequenced sample was naive CD4+ T cells from PBMCs. Regarding subset: CD45RA+ positively selected. These receptors originate from a man between 18 and 35 years old in good health. Some clones in this sample may be carry-over from other donors' samples.

This rearrangement joins TRBV11-2 to TRBJ2-1; TRBD1 is a possible D gene (6 bases). The germline V and J ends were trimmed by 4 bases and 2 bases, with 12 bases remaining between them. Germline lookup yields CDR1 SGHAT and CDR2 FQNNGV. The CDR3 has 15 residues. The CDR3 protein is CASSSRQVTYNEQFF. For the CDR3, the DNA is TGTGCCAGCAGCTCCCGACAGGTTACCTACAATGAGCAGTTCTTC. The complete variable domain, with remaining parts taken from reference TRBV11-2 and TRBJ2-1, reads EAGVAQSPRYKIIEKRQSVAFWCNPISGHATLYWYQQILGQGPKLLIQFQNNGVVDDSQLPKDRFSAERLKGVDSTLKIQPAKLEDSAVYLCASSSRQVTYNEQFFGPGTRLTVL.

Turning to this clone: Other DNA sequences in the same sample also yield this CDR3. The chain employs TRBV5-1 and TRBJ2-5, with a weak D call TRBD1 (6 bases). The germline V and J ends were trimmed by 0 bases and 4 bases, with 13 bases remaining between them. From germline, CDR1 is SGHRS and CDR2 YFSETQ. This CDR3 has 15 amino acids. CDR3 protein: CASSLAGTRGETQYF. The CDR3 region has the DNA TGCGCCAGCAGCTTGGCCGGGACACGAGGAGAGACCCAGTACTTC. Combining the CDR3 with reference TRBV5-1 and TRBJ2-5 gives the whole variable domain KAGVTQTPRYLIKTRGQQVTLSCSPISGHRSVSWYQQTPGQGLQFLFEYFSETQRNKGNFPGRFSGRQFSNSRSEMNVSTLELGDSALYLCASSLAGTRGETQYFGPGTRLLVL.

Regarding this clone: The same CDR3 also results from other DNA sequences found in this sample. The gene calls are TRBV6-5 and TRBJ2-1; possible D gene TRBD1, 6 bases. CDR3 size: 15 residues. The germline CDR1 and CDR2 sequences are MNHEY and SVGAGI. The ends were cut back, 2 bases at V and 4 bases at J, with 12 bases in the middle. The CDR3 DNA follows: TGTGCCAGCAGTTACCTAGGGACAAGTTACAATGAGCAGTTCTTC. It yields the protein CASSYLGTSYNEQFF.

This clone was observed a single time. This sequence joins TRBV30 and TRBJ2-5; 9 nucleotides match TRBD1. The CDR3 extends over 13 amino acids. Germline V lookup: CDR1 GTSNPN, CDR2 SVGIG (reference sequence). After removal of 5 bases from V and 3 bases from J, the junction contained 4 bases not matched to a gene. The chain's CDR3 is CAWVQGAKETQYF. The CDR3 DNA reads TGTGCCTGGGTACAGGGGGCAAAAGAGACCCAGTACTTC.

Regarding this clone: Other nucleotide sequences from this sample produce the same CDR3. V and J are TRBV5-1 and TRBJ2-2, with 10 bases that match TRBD2. CDR3 length: 16 amino acids. Per germline, CDR1 SGHRS and CDR2 YFSETQ. Trimming at V came to 0 bases and at J to 1 base, leaving 0 bases not matched to a gene. In DNA form, the CDR3 reads TGCGCCAGCAGCTTGGGGACTAGCGGGAACACCGGGGAGCTGTTTTTT. It translates to CASSLGTSGNTGELFF.

The chain couples TRBV29-1 to TRBJ1-2, with D perhaps matching TRBD1 (5 bases). From germline, CDR1 is SQVTM and CDR2 ANQGSEA. V lost 6 bases to trimming and J lost 4 bases, with 21 bases between them. This CDR3 is 15 amino acids long. CDR3 amino acids: CSVPYSQGWAYGYTF. The CDR3 DNA reads as TGCAGCGTCCCGTATTCCCAGGGTTGGGCCTATGGCTACACCTTC.

The chain uses TRBV5-1 and TRBJ1-4; possible D gene TRBD1, 6 bases. Trimming cost V 5 bases and J 6 bases, with 14 bases left between them. The germline V gene has CDR1 SGHRS and CDR2 YFSETQ. This CDR3 is 14 amino acids long. CDR3 loop: CASSTGTTDEKLFF. CDR3 in DNA: TGCGCCAGCAGTACCGGGACAACAGATGAAAAACTGTTTTTT. The whole variable domain, remainder taken from reference TRBV5-1 and TRBJ1-4, is KAGVTQTPRYLIKTRGQQVTLSCSPISGHRSVSWYQQTPGQGLQFLFEYFSETQRNKGNFPGRFSGRQFSNSRSEMNVSTLELGDSALYLCASSTGTTDEKLFFGSGTQLSVL.

V and J are TRBV5-5 and TRBJ2-5; 7 bases are a match to TRBD1. CDR1 is SGHKS and CDR2 is YYEKEE in the germline V gene (reference sequence). J gave up 4 bases and V 3 bases, and 12 bases lay outside the gene matches. The CDR3 loop spans 16 amino acids. CDR3 protein: CASSYFDRARGETQYF. CDR3 nucleotide sequence: TGTGCCAGCAGCTACTTCGACAGGGCCCGGGGAGAGACCCAGTACTTC.

The rearrangement links TRBV7-8 to TRBJ2-7, with 8 positions matching TRBD1. CDR3 length: 12 residues. From germline, CDR1 is SGHVS and CDR2 FQNEAQ. Trimming took 5 bases from V and 7 from J; bases not matched to a gene: 4. This chain's CDR3 is CASSRRTGEQYF. Written as DNA, the CDR3 is TGTGCCAGCAGCAGAAGGACAGGGGAGCAGTACTTC.

V usage is TRBV9 and J usage is TRBJ2-2; D not resolved. Trimming cost V 0 bases and J 5 bases, with 8 bases left between them. The CDR3 sequence is 14 residues long. Germline V gene sequence: CDR1 SGDLS, CDR2 YYNGEE. As DNA, the CDR3 is TGTGCCAGCAGCGTAGACTTAGCTACCGGGGAGCTGTTTTTT. Amino acid sequence: CASSVDLATGELFF. The full variable domain, rest sourced from reference TRBV9 and TRBJ2-2, is DSGVTQTPKHLITATGQRVTLRCSPRSGDLSVYWYQQSLDQGLQFLIQYYNGEERAKGNILERFSAQQFPDLHSELNLSSLELGDSALYFCASSVDLATGELFFGEGSRLTVL.

The chain recombines TRBV20-1 with TRBJ2-5; D is ambiguous. The V gene lost 3 bases and the J gene lost 3 bases, with 5 bases spanning the gap. Germline CDR1 and CDR2: DFQATT and SNEGSKA (reference sequence). The CDR3 covers 11 residues. The CDR3 DNA sequence: TGCAGTGCTAGGATAAAAGAGACCCAGTACTTC. This sequence encodes CSARIKETQYF.

The rearrangement uses TRBV15 and TRBJ2-1, with a possible D match to TRBD2 (7 bases). Per germline, CDR1 LNHNV and CDR2 YYDKDF (reference sequence). This CDR3 is built from 20 residues. The V gene lost 0 bases and the J gene lost 10 bases, with 31 bases spanning the gap. As DNA, the CDR3 is TGTGCCACCAGCAGAGATGAGGCAGGGGTTCTGCGGGCGGGAGAGACAGAGCAGTTCTTC. Its translation is CATSRDEAGVLRAGETEQFF.

The chain has TRBV9 and TRBJ2-3, with D possibly matching TRBD2 (6 bases). Germline-derived CDR1 and CDR2 are SGDLS and YYNGEE. V gave up 0 bases and J gave up 6 bases, with 23 bases separating them. This CDR3 is 18 amino acids long. In nucleotides, the CDR3 is TGTGCCAGCAGCGTAGGGGGGACTTCGAATGTAGGGTGGGATACGCAGTATTTT. Translating gives CASSVGGTSNVGWDTQYF.

The chain joins TRBV28 to TRBJ1-1; D is unresolved. The CDR3 contains 16 residues. Looked up from germline, CDR1 is MDHEN and CDR2 is SYDVKM. V dropped 3 bases and J dropped 6 bases, with 20 bases sitting between them. The chain's CDR3 is CASSLISSLEVPEAFF. The CDR3 bases are TGTGCCAGCAGTTTGATTTCGTCTCTGGAGGTTCCTGAAGCTTTCTTT.

This rearrangement joins TRBV6-5 to TRBJ1-5, with 8 nucleotides matching TRBD1. Losses at the gene ends were 6 bases for V and 4 bases for J; bases not matched to a gene: 8. This CDR3 is built from 15 residues. CDR1 is MNHEY, CDR2 SVGAGI, per germline. The CDR3 coding sequence is TGTGCCAGCAGCCTACATAGGACAGGGAATCAGCCCCAGCATTTT. Its translation: CASSLHRTGNQPQHF.

This clone was recorded once. V usage is TRBV28 and J usage is TRBJ2-7; D uncertain. Germline assignment: CDR1 MDHEN and CDR2 SYDVKM. V dropped 5 bases and J dropped 3 bases, with 11 bases sitting between them. The CDR3 has 13 residues. CDR3 DNA sequence: TGTGCCAGCAGTCCCCCTAAGGGCTACGAGCAGTACTTC. Its protein is CASSPPKGYEQYF.

This chain joins TRBV7-9 and TRBJ2-7; D tentatively reads TRBD1 or TRBD2 (5 bases each). This CDR3 is 16 amino acids long. V lost 2 bases and J 2 bases, leaving 16 bases between the germline ends. The germline V gene has CDR1 SEHNR and CDR2 FQNEAQ (reference sequence). The CDR3 coding sequence is TGTGCCAGCAGCTTATTTGGGGGACCGCTCCCCTACGAGCAGTACTTC. Protein: CASSLFGGPLPYEQYF.

The CDR3 here is CASSSPRRGETQYF. DNA of the CDR3: TGTGCCAGCAGTTCTCCTCGTCGGGGAGAGACCCAGTACTTC. The chain recombines TRBV28 with TRBJ2-5, with D perhaps TRBD2 (5 bases). The CDR3 extends over 14 amino acids. Deletions cut 4 bases from V and 4 bases from J, with 13 bases between. Germline CDR1 and CDR2: MDHEN and SYDVKM.

The chain carries TRBV6-5 and TRBJ2-1; 8 bases line up with TRBD2. Trimming took 2 bases from V and 6 from J; bases not matched to a gene: 6. CDR3 size: 15 residues. Germline CDR1 reads MNHEY; CDR2 reads SVGAGI. DNA for the CDR3: TGTGCCAGCAGTTACCAAGCGGGAGTAGCCAATGAGCAGTTCTTC. Its translation is CASSYQAGVANEQFF.

This clone was observed a single time. CDR3 sequence: CASSYSGFETQYF. The CDR3 region has the DNA TGTGCCAGCAGTTACTCAGGGTTTGAGACCCAGTACTTC. The V call is TRBV6-5, the J call TRBJ2-5; no definite D call. V dropped 0 bases and J dropped 5 bases, with 7 bases sitting between them. The length of the CDR3 is 13 residues. Germline CDR1 is MNHEY and CDR2 is SVGAGI.

This clone was seen once. Other DNA variants within this sample encode the same CDR3. The chain joins TRBV6-6 to TRBJ1-6; D call uncertain. V was clipped by 0 bases and J by 9 bases, with 6 bases between them. From germline, CDR1 is MNHNY and CDR2 SVGAGI (reference sequence). The CDR3 totals 13 residues. CDR3 residues: CASSYSRGSPLHF. CDR3 nucleotides: TGTGCCAGCAGTTACTCGCGGGGTTCACCCCTCCACTTT.

The V and J genes are TRBV19 and TRBJ1-3; TRBD1 agrees at 11 bases. Germline V gives CDR1 LNHDA, CDR2 SQIVND (reference sequence). With V trimmed by 5 bases and J by 2 bases, 11 bases remained unmatched. The CDR3 loop spans 18 amino acids. DNA of the CDR3: TGTGCCAGTAGTCCTTATCCCCCGGGACAGGGGGCTGGAAACACCATATATTTT. It specifies CASSPYPPGQGAGNTIYF.

This chain joins TRBV19 and TRBJ1-3, with TRBD1 as a possible D gene (6 bases). Germline loops: CDR1 LNHDA, CDR2 SQIVND (reference sequence). The V and J ends lost 8 bases and 0 bases respectively, with 11 bases between them. The CDR3 extends over 14 amino acids. CDR3 residues: CASGGGASGNTIYF. The CDR3 DNA reads as TGTGCCAGTGGCGGGGGGGCCTCTGGAAACACCATATATTTT.

This rearrangement joins TRBV5-1 to TRBJ2-3; 10 positions agree with TRBD1. This CDR3 contains 17 residues. Germline V gene data show CDR1 as SGHRS and CDR2 as YFSETQ. V shed 7 bases, J shed 2 bases, and the junction held 13 bases outside the gene matches. This CDR3 is CASVGSGTGVATDTQYF. The CDR3, as DNA: TGCGCCAGCGTCGGATCCGGGACAGGGGTTGCCACAGATACGCAGTATTTT.

The V and J genes are TRBV6-6 and TRBJ2-1; 7 nucleotides match TRBD2. The V segment lost 8 bases and the J segment 7 bases; nucleotides outside the gene matches: 14. The V gene's germline CDR1 is MNHNY and CDR2 SVGAGI (reference sequence). The CDR3 spans 15 residues. CDR3 coding DNA: TGTGCCAGCTTACCGGGACTGGGGCGGGAGAATGAGCAGTTCTTC. It specifies CASLPGLGRENEQFF.

The chain is built from TRBV19 and TRBJ1-4; D is unclear. CDR1 is LNHDA and CDR2 is SQIVND in the germline V gene (reference sequence). Trimming took off 3 bases at V and 7 bases at J, with 15 bases between the two ends. The CDR3 contains 15 residues. CDR3 region: CASSMLGDLSEKLFF. The CDR3 region has the DNA TGTGCCAGTAGTATGCTGGGAGATTTGAGTGAAAAACTGTTTTTT.

V usage is TRBV19 and J usage is TRBJ1-4, with 9 bases lining up with TRBD1. J lost 8 bases, V lost 10 bases, and 8 bases had no gene match. Germline CDR1 is LNHDA and CDR2 is SQIVND (reference sequence). CDR3 length: 13 residues. CDR3 sequence: CATHRDRDEKLFF. As DNA, the CDR3 is TGTGCCACTCACCGGGACAGGGACGAAAAACTGTTTTTT.

The rearrangement uses TRBV10-1 and TRBJ2-1; 13 positions match TRBD2. Trimming took 10 bases from V and 6 from J; bases not matched to a gene: 6. This CDR3 has 14 residues. Germline-derived CDR1 and CDR2 are WNHNN and SYGVQD (reference sequence). This CDR3 reads CAKTGTSGTNEQFF. The CDR3 DNA reads TGCGCCAAGACCGGGACTAGCGGGACCAATGAGCAGTTCTTC.

This clone was picked up a small number of times. The J gene is TRBJ1-1, the V gene TRBV10-3, with a weak D call TRBD1 (5 bases). The CDR3 loop spans 13 amino acids. Between the trimmed V and J ends, which lost 0 bases and 5 bases, there was a span of 7 bases. CDR1 and CDR2 from the germline V gene are ENHRY and SYGVKD. CDR3 bases: TGTGCCATCAGTGAGTCCAGGGAAACTGAAGCTTTCTTT. This sequence encodes CAISESRETEAFF.